Sequencing of this TCR beta chain was carried out in a study of shared clonotypes between healthy human individuals. About this clone itself: As yet, its antigen is unknown. Distinct nucleotide sequences in the sample also encode this CDR3.

The CDR3 totals 13 residues. Germline-derived CDR1 and CDR2 are SGHRS and YFSETQ. Trimming shortened V by 0 bases and J by 2 bases, and 5 bases separated the two germline ends. Study-wide results and limits: A handful of donors showed sharing of about 4.7% of naive CD4 clonotypes.

Profiled with immunoSEQ multiplex PCR; TCRdb holds only in-frame clones, not every one. The sample holds roughly 2 million clones; 85% to 95% are singletons and the top ten take roughly 0.13%. Material: naive CD4+ T cells sorted from blood. Subset specified: CD45RA+ positively selected. The clonotype originates from a man between 18 and 35 years old in good health. The V gene is TRBV5-1, the J gene TRBJ1-1, with D unclear. The CDR3 here is CASSLGSNTEAFF. DNA for the CDR3: TGCGCCAGCAGCTTGGGATCCAACACTGAAGCTTTCTTT. The entire variable domain, with the rest obtained from reference TRBV5-1 and TRBJ1-1, is as follows: KAGVTQTPRYLIKTRGQQVTLSCSPISGHRSVSWYQQTPGQGLQFLFEYFSETQRNKGNFPGRFSGRQFSNSRSEMNVSTLELGDSALYLCASSLGSNTEAFFGQGTRLTVV.